Following are 32 T cell receptor beta chains from one sample sequenced in a study of beta chain features in type 1 diabetes. Reverse transcribing all isolated RNA meant expressed TCRB transcripts were sequenced. The method was immunoSEQ multiplex PCR; TCRdb's version includes in-frame clones alone and lacks a portion of them. Of 450,000 to 550,000 clones detected, about 32% appear once; the ten largest clones hold 0.05% to 0.065%. Sequencing used naive CD4+ T cells from blood. The receptors shown here come from a man between 18 and 29 years old in good health.

This clone was observed a few times. The CDR3 region is CASSFTGSSYEQYF. The CDR3 nucleotides are TGCGCCAGCAGCTTCACAGGGAGTTCCTACGAGCAGTACTTC. The V and J genes are TRBV5-1 and TRBJ2-7; D perhaps matches TRBD1 (6 bases). Germline CDR1 reads SGHRS; CDR2 reads YFSETQ. V dropped 2 bases and J dropped 1 base, with 10 bases sitting between them. CDR3 length: 14 amino acids.

This clone has a handful of counts. This chain connects TRBV10-3 to TRBJ2-7; TRBD1 matches at 8 bases. CDR1 is ENHRY and CDR2 is SYGVKD in the germline V gene. The CDR3 spans 13 residues. The junction had 6 bases not matched to a gene; V was cut back by 8 bases and J by 3 bases. Written as DNA, the CDR3 is TGTGCCATCTCCGGGACAGGCATCTACGAGCAGTACTTC. Translation: CAISGTGIYEQYF.

The J gene is TRBJ2-1, the V gene TRBV4-3; no clear D gene. The germline V gene encodes CDR1 LGHNA and CDR2 YSLEER. Trimming cost V 0 bases and J 1 base, with 7 bases left between them. This CDR3 is 15 amino acids long. Here the CDR3 reads CASSQEGQSYNEQFF. The CDR3 coding sequence is TGCGCCAGCAGCCAAGAAGGGCAGTCCTACAATGAGCAGTTCTTC.

This clone has only a few counts. CDR3 amino acids: CASSPTGGPGELFF. DNA of the CDR3: TGTGCCAGCAGCCCGACAGGGGGTCCCGGGGAGCTGTTTTTT. The rearrangement links TRBV7-2 to TRBJ2-2; 9 bases are shared with TRBD1. The germline gives CDR1 SGHTA, CDR2 FQGNSA. The V gene end was trimmed by 5 bases and the J gene end by 6 bases; junction bases not matched to a gene: 4. The CDR3 has 14 amino acids.

The rearrangement links TRBV4-3 to TRBJ1-1; D unclear. CDR1 is LGHNA, CDR2 YSLEER, per germline. The ends were cut back, 0 bases at V and 1 base at J, with 12 bases in the middle. The CDR3 loop spans 16 amino acids. CDR3 nucleotide sequence: TGCGCCAGCAGCCAAGATCCCAGCCAGAAGAACACTGAAGCTTTCTTT. This translates into CASSQDPSQKNTEAFF.

Concerning this clone: This specimen includes other DNA sequences encoding the same CDR3. The J gene is TRBJ2-7, the V gene TRBV9; 8 positions match TRBD2. V trimming: 0 bases; J trimming: 2 bases; junction bases outside the gene matches: 1. In germline, CDR1 is SGDLS, CDR2 YYNGEE. The CDR3 consists of 14 residues. CDR3 nucleotides: TGTGCCAGCAGCGTAGGTAGCGGGACCTACGAGCAGTACTTC. This codes for CASSVGSGTYEQYF.

The rearrangement links TRBV7-6 to TRBJ2-7; 12 nucleotides match TRBD2. In germline, CDR1 is SGHVS, CDR2 FNYEAQ. V dropped 6 bases and J dropped 2; count of bases not matched to a gene: 5. The CDR3 spans 15 residues. CDR3 in DNA: TGTGCCAGCAGTTCGGGACTAGCGGGCACCTACGAGCAGTACTTC. Protein product: CASSSGLAGTYEQYF. The whole variable domain, remainder taken from reference TRBV7-6 and TRBJ2-7, is GAGVSQSPRYKVTKRGQDVALRCDPISGHVSLYWYRQALGQGPEFLTYFNYEAQQDKSGLPNDRFSAERPEGSISTLTIQRTEQRDSAMYRCASSSGLAGTYEQYFGPGTRLTVT.

This clone turned up a few times. The chain carries TRBV19 and TRBJ2-7; 11 bases are a match to TRBD2. The CDR3 is 14 residues long. Losses at the gene ends were 4 bases for V and 4 bases for J; bases not matched to a gene: 3. Germline V gives CDR1 LNHDA, CDR2 SQIVND (reference sequence). The CDR3 loop reads CASSTTSGSYEQYF. CDR3 sequence (DNA): TGTGCCAGTAGTACCACTAGCGGGAGTTACGAGCAGTACTTC.

The chain links TRBV4-2 to TRBJ2-5, with 7 bases that match TRBD1. This CDR3 contains 14 residues. CDR1 and CDR2 (germline): LGHNA, YNFKEQ. V was clipped by 3 bases and J by 2 bases; unmatched bases: 3. CDR3 sequence: CASSQRQGQETQYF. The CDR3 region has the DNA TGTGCCAGCAGCCAGCGACAGGGTCAAGAGACCCAGTACTTC.

This clone was seen more than once but under ten times. The chain recombines TRBV30 with TRBJ2-3; TRBD1 matches 8 bases. V shed 0 bases, J shed 5 bases, and the junction held 7 bases outside the gene matches. Germline CDR1 GTSNPN, CDR2 SVGIG (reference sequence). This CDR3 comprises 15 residues. The CDR3 sequence is CAWSVRTGSRDTQYF. CDR3 DNA sequence: TGTGCCTGGAGTGTAAGGACAGGGTCGAGAGATACGCAGTATTTT. Based on the CDR3 plus reference TRBV30 and TRBJ2-3, the full variable domain is SQTIHQWPATLVQPVGSPLSLECTVEGTSNPNLYWYRQAAGRGLQLLFYSVGIGQISSEVPQNLSASRPQDRQFILSSKKLLLSDSGFYLCAWSVRTGSRDTQYFGPGTRLTVL.

The sample holds a few counts of this clone. The V gene is TRBV29-1, the J gene TRBJ2-5, with D tentatively TRBD1 or TRBD2 (6 bases each). The CDR3 is 14 amino acids. Germline V lookup: CDR1 SQVTM, CDR2 ANQGSEA. The V gene lost 1 base and the J gene lost 4 bases, with 13 bases spanning the gap. CDR3 coding DNA: TGCAGCGTTGAAGGTGGGGGGCTATTAGAGACCCAGTACTTC. Translated, it gives CSVEGGGLLETQYF.

J is TRBJ2-5 and V is TRBV23-1; possible D gene TRBD1, 6 bases. TRBV23-1 is annotated as an ORF whose role is uncertain. V was cut by 8 bases and J by 2 bases, with 15 bases left in between. The CDR3 runs 14 residues. CDR3 sequence: CASSSRQVQETQYF. The DNA of the CDR3 is TGCGCCAGCTCTTCCCGACAGGTTCAAGAGACCCAGTACTTC.

Here the CDR3 reads CASSYWTSGPRLEQFF. Written as DNA, the CDR3 is TGTGCCAGCAGTTACTGGACTAGCGGTCCGAGGCTTGAGCAGTTCTTC. This rearrangement joins TRBV6-5 to TRBJ2-1, with 10 positions matching TRBD2. After removal of 1 base from V and 9 bases from J, the junction contained 9 bases not matched to a gene. CDR3 size: 16 residues. Germline assignment: CDR1 MNHEY and CDR2 SVGAGI.

This clone has just a few counts. The chain recombines TRBV28 with TRBJ2-7; 10 nucleotides match TRBD2. With 5 bases clipped from V and 3 bases from J, the junction kept 7 bases outside the gene matches. This CDR3 contains 15 residues. The germline CDR1 and CDR2 sequences are MDHEN and SYDVKM. In DNA form, the CDR3 reads TGTGCCAGCAGTCCCCCCAGGACTAGCGGCTACGAGCAGTACTTC. It is translated as CASSPPRTSGYEQYF.

The chain couples TRBV12-5 to TRBJ2-3, with TRBD1 matching over 9 bases. CDR1 LGHNT and CDR2 FRNRAP come from the germline V gene. Unmatched junction bases numbered 7, after V lost 5 bases and J lost 1 base. This CDR3 region has 16 residues. The CDR3 spells CASGPRTGGGTDTQYF. The CDR3 DNA is TGTGCTAGTGGTCCACGAACAGGGGGCGGCACAGATACGCAGTATTTT.

About this clone: Other DNA sequences of this sample code for an identical CDR3. V and J are TRBV29-1 and TRBJ2-1; D gene uncertain. This CDR3 comprises 11 residues. The V gene's germline CDR1 is SQVTM and CDR2 ANQGSEA. Trimming removed 4 bases at V and 10 bases at J, with 11 bases between. CDR3 sequence: CSVGVTPEQFF. For the CDR3, the DNA is TGCAGCGTTGGTGTAACTCCCGAGCAGTTCTTC.

The chain links TRBV2 to TRBJ2-3; D gene ambiguous. Germline CDR1 SNHLY, CDR2 FYNNEI. The ends were cut back, 2 bases at V and 4 bases at J, with 10 bases in the middle. This CDR3 is 14 amino acids long. CDR3 sequence: CASSEFELPDTQYF. For the CDR3, the DNA is TGTGCCAGCAGTGAATTCGAGTTACCAGATACGCAGTATTTT.

This chain connects TRBV30 to TRBJ2-3; 7 bases agree with TRBD2. The CDR3 contains 14 residues. V trimming: 3 bases; J trimming: 4 bases; junction bases outside the gene matches: 7. Germline CDR1 reads GTSNPN; CDR2 reads SVGIG (reference sequence). CDR3: CAWRGDYQSDTQYF. CDR3 sequence (DNA): TGTGCCTGGAGGGGGGACTACCAATCAGATACGCAGTATTTT.

About this clone: This CDR3 is also generated by other DNA sequences in the sample. The chain combines TRBV7-2 with TRBJ2-3; 12 positions match TRBD2. The CDR3 is 16 residues long. The V and J ends lost 1 base and 5 bases, in that order; junction bases with no gene match: 4. Germline CDR1 reads SGHTA; CDR2 reads FQGNSA. The CDR3 spells CASSLVLAGGGDTQYF. CDR3 nucleotides: TGTGCCAGCAGCTTAGTGCTAGCGGGAGGGGGAGATACGCAGTATTTT.

The chain employs TRBV25-1 and TRBJ2-3; D possibly corresponds to TRBD1 (5 bases). Germline lookup yields CDR1 MGHDK and CDR2 SYGVNS. Deletions cut 6 bases from V and 2 bases from J, with 9 bases between. There are 13 residues in the CDR3. CDR3 sequence: CASSRVVTDTQYF. The DNA of the CDR3 is TGTGCCAGCAGCAGGGTGGTCACAGATACGCAGTATTTT.

There are a few counts of this clone. The V gene is TRBV10-3, the J gene TRBJ2-7; perhaps TRBD2 as D (6 bases). V gave up 2 bases and J gave up 2 bases, with 13 bases separating them. The CDR3 spans 15 residues. Per the germline V gene, CDR1 is ENHRY and CDR2 is SYGVKD. In nucleotides, the CDR3 is TGTGCCATCAGTGAGCCCGGAGGGGTCGCCTACGAGCAGTACTTC. It yields the protein CAISEPGGVAYEQYF.

In regard to this clone: Other DNA variants within this sample encode the same CDR3. The chain uses TRBV11-2 and TRBJ2-2; tentative D call: TRBD2 (5 bases). In germline, CDR1 is SGHAT, CDR2 FQNNGV. There are 14 residues in the CDR3. V gave up 10 bases and J gave up 4 bases, with 16 bases separating them. The CDR3 here is CAIERLAFTGELFF. The CDR3 DNA reads TGTGCCATCGAGCGGCTGGCTTTCACCGGGGAGCTGTTTTTT.

This clone was detected a few times. The chain links TRBV18 to TRBJ2-5; 7 bases are shared with TRBD1. This CDR3 has 17 amino acids. Per the germline V gene, CDR1 is KGHSH and CDR2 is LQKENI. Trimming took 3 bases from V and 8 from J; bases not matched to a gene: 18. CDR3: CASSPDGAGGTGLTQYF. CDR3 coding DNA: TGTGCCAGCTCACCCGACGGGGCAGGGGGTACTGGTTTAACCCAGTACTTC.

This clone was counted between two and nine times. The chain employs TRBV4-1 and TRBJ2-3; a possible D gene is TRBD1 (6 bases). The CDR3 is made up of 15 amino acids. Germline loops: CDR1 MGHRA, CDR2 YSYEKL. Trimming left V 0 bases short and J 2 bases short, with 9 bases between. CDR3 in amino acids: CASSQDWGPTDTQYF. CDR3 DNA sequence: TGCGCCAGCAGCCAAGATTGGGGGCCCACAGATACGCAGTATTTT.

This clone has a handful of counts. V is TRBV4-2 and J is TRBJ2-5; D may be TRBD1 (6 bases). Germline CDR1 and CDR2: LGHNA and YNFKEQ. The V and J ends lost 1 base and 2 bases respectively, with 14 bases between them. The CDR3 is made up of 16 amino acids. The CDR3: CASSQGVQGGQETQYF. CDR3 sequence (DNA): TGTGCCAGCAGCCAAGGGGTACAGGGTGGGCAAGAGACCCAGTACTTC.

The rearrangement uses TRBV5-4 and TRBJ2-1, with D possibly matching TRBD2 (5 bases). This CDR3 spans 14 amino acids. Germline CDR1 and CDR2: SGHNT and YYREEE (reference sequence). Trimming cost V 2 bases and J 3 bases, with 9 bases left between them. The CDR3 region is CASSFGGNYNEQFF. In DNA, the CDR3 is TGTGCCAGCAGCTTTGGAGGAAACTACAATGAGCAGTTCTTC.

The chain recombines TRBV29-1 with TRBJ2-1; D may be TRBD1 (5 bases). CDR3 length equals 15 residues. Trimming took off 7 bases at V and 0 bases at J, with 16 bases between the two ends. Germline V gene data show CDR1 as SQVTM and CDR2 as ANQGSEA. The chain's CDR3 is CSALGGASSYNEQFF. The CDR3 bases are TGCAGCGCCCTGGGTGGGGCCAGCTCCTACAATGAGCAGTTCTTC.

The chain has TRBV29-1 and TRBJ1-3; D perhaps matches TRBD1 (5 bases). Germline V gene lookup returns CDR1 SQVTM and CDR2 ANQGSEA. V lost 7 bases to trimming and J lost 1 base, with 14 bases between them. The CDR3 contains 14 residues. For the CDR3, the DNA is TGCAGCGCCCACGTTGGGGGGTCTGGAAACACCATATATTTT. This codes for CSAHVGGSGNTIYF.

The chain is built from TRBV28 and TRBJ1-5; 8 nucleotides agree with TRBD1. This CDR3 has 14 amino acids. Germline CDR1 is MDHEN and CDR2 is SYDVKM. The J segment lost 6 bases and the V segment lost 5 bases, leaving 6 bases of the junction unmatched. CDR3 protein: CASSPYRGVQPQHF. In nucleotides, the CDR3 is TGTGCCAGCAGTCCATACAGGGGGGTTCAGCCCCAGCATTTT. Full variable domain (outside the CDR3, taken from reference TRBV28 and TRBJ1-5): DVKVTQSSRYLVKRTGEKVFLECVQDMDHENMFWYRQDPGLGLRLIYFSYDVKMKEKGDIPEGYSVSREKKERFSLILESASTNQTSMYLCASSPYRGVQPQHFGDGTRLSIL.

This clone was detected only a few times. The chain joins TRBV5-1 to TRBJ2-7; D is unresolved. The germline V gene has CDR1 SGHRS and CDR2 YFSETQ. V was pared by 0 bases and J by 1 base, with 8 bases between. The CDR3 runs 14 residues. This CDR3 reads CASSLAMGSYEQYF. CDR3 nucleotides: TGCGCCAGCAGCTTGGCCATGGGTTCCTACGAGCAGTACTTC.

This clone was seen only a few times. The CDR3 sequence is CAIRRDYEQFF. For the CDR3, the DNA is TGTGCCATCAGGCGGGACTATGAGCAGTTCTTC. The chain combines TRBV10-3 with TRBJ2-1; tentatively, D is TRBD2 (6 bases). This CDR3 spans 11 amino acids. Between the trimmed V and J ends, which lost 6 bases and 8 bases, there was a span of 8 bases. CDR1 is ENHRY, CDR2 SYGVKD, per germline.

This clone was seen a few times. V and J are TRBV29-1 and TRBJ1-2; 9 nucleotides align to TRBD1. Losses at the gene ends were 6 bases for V and 2 bases for J; bases not matched to a gene: 7. Germline CDR1 and CDR2: SQVTM and ANQGSEA. CDR3 length: 14 amino acids. The CDR3, as DNA: TGCAGCGTGAGTCCCGGGACAGGGAACTATGGCTACACCTTC. Translating it yields CSVSPGTGNYGYTF.